These 14 T cell receptor beta chains originate from one sample sequenced in a study of cytomegalovirus exposure and HLA in healthy donors. PCR was performed using 60 Vbeta and 13 Jbeta primers. The protocol was immunoSEQ multiplex PCR, while the TCRdb copy is restricted to in-frame clones and leaves out a portion. The table records 100,000 to 150,000 clones, 83% of them present only once. The sample was PBMCs. These receptors were taken from a woman aged 35 to 49 in good health and CMV-seropositive.

V gene TRBV4-1 combines with J gene TRBJ1-3, with TRBD1 matching over 9 bases. This CDR3 contains 17 residues. V was pared by 4 bases and J by 0 bases, with 7 bases of the junction left unmatched. The germline gives CDR1 MGHRA, CDR2 YSYEKL. This CDR3 reads CASSPLTGGLSGNTIYF. CDR3 sequence (DNA): TGCGCCAGCAGCCCCTTAACAGGGGGCCTCTCTGGAAACACCATATATTTT.

J is TRBJ2-3 and V is TRBV9; 16 bases fit TRBD2. The ends lost 4 bases at V and 5 bases at J; junction bases unmatched: 10. CDR1 and CDR2 (germline): SGDLS, YYNGEE. The CDR3 is made up of 18 amino acids. This CDR3 reads CASSPGTSGRGFIDTQYF. The CDR3, as DNA: TGTGCCAGCAGCCCGGGGACTAGCGGGAGGGGGTTCATAGATACGCAGTATTTT.

The chain recombines TRBV13 with TRBJ2-7; D perhaps matches TRBD1 (5 bases). This CDR3 comprises 16 residues. The V end lost 3 bases, the J end lost 3 bases, and 18 bases lay between the germline ends. Germline V gene sequence: CDR1 PRHDT, CDR2 FYEKMQ (reference sequence). CDR3 DNA sequence: TGTGCCAGCAGCTTCTTTCCGGCGCAGGGAAACTACGAGCAGTACTTC. Residues: CASSFFPAQGNYEQYF.

V usage is TRBV6-1 and J usage is TRBJ2-3; 7 bases are shared with TRBD2. The CDR3 is made up of 13 amino acids. V gave up 10 bases and J gave up 3 bases; unmatched junction bases: 7. CDR1 and CDR2 (germline): MNHNS, SASEGT. The CDR3 DNA reads as TGTGCCACCTTAGCGGGTGGTACAGATACGCAGTATTTT. Translation: CATLAGGTDTQYF.

This clone was found a few times. This chain connects TRBV29-1 to TRBJ2-5, with 9 positions matching TRBD1. This CDR3 region has 11 residues. With V trimmed by 7 bases and J by 5 bases, 2 bases remained unmatched. CDR1 and CDR2 (germline): SQVTM, ANQGSEA. CDR3 protein: CSGDRAETQYF. CDR3 DNA: TGCAGCGGGGACAGGGCTGAGACCCAGTACTTC.

The rearrangement joins TRBV25-1 to TRBJ2-7; D is ambiguous. With 6 bases removed from V and 3 bases from J, the gap between germline ends came to 18 bases. The CDR3 is made up of 15 amino acids. Germline-derived CDR1 and CDR2 are MGHDK and SYGVNS. CDR3 nucleotides: TGTGCCAGCAGATCTCTTAGGAGCGCGGACTACGAGCAGTACTTC. This encodes CASRSLRSADYEQYF.

The gene calls are TRBV5-8 and TRBJ2-5; D remains ambiguous. The CDR3 is 14 residues long. The germline V gene has CDR1 SGHTS and CDR2 YDEGEE. The ends were cut back, 2 bases at V and 4 bases at J, with 12 bases in the middle. CDR3 coding DNA: TGTGCCAGCAGCTTAGGAGTAAAGCGAGAGACCCAGTACTTC. Translation gives CASSLGVKRETQYF.

This clone was detected once. This chain uses TRBV10-3 with TRBJ2-5; 10 bases fit TRBD2. With 6 bases clipped from V and 7 bases from J, the junction kept 17 bases outside the gene matches. The CDR3 is 17 amino acids. CDR1 is ENHRY and CDR2 is SYGVKD in the germline V gene. The CDR3 here is CAIRVSGRASDGGTQYF. Here the CDR3 DNA reads TGTGCCATCAGGGTCAGCGGGAGGGCCTCGGATGGTGGGACCCAGTACTTC.

This clone occurred a few times. This chain uses TRBV27 with TRBJ2-1, with 9 bases aligning to TRBD1. The CDR3 totals 16 residues. The germline gives CDR1 MNHEY, CDR2 SMNVEV (reference sequence). Unmatched junction bases numbered 8, after V lost 7 bases and J lost 1 base. CDR3 in amino acids: CASTKPGQGSYNEQFF. The CDR3, as DNA: TGTGCCAGCACCAAACCGGGACAGGGTTCCTACAATGAGCAGTTCTTC.

The V gene is TRBV10-1, the J gene TRBJ1-2; D is undetermined. This CDR3 spans 16 amino acids. Deletions cut 5 bases from V and 2 bases from J, with 18 bases between. Germline CDR1 WNHNN, CDR2 SYGVQD (reference sequence). CDR3 sequence: CASSPYSDGGNYGYTF. Here the CDR3 DNA reads TGCGCCAGCAGTCCCTACAGCGACGGAGGGAACTATGGCTACACCTTC.

The chain employs TRBV2 and TRBJ2-1; 16 nucleotides agree with TRBD2. Unmatched junction bases numbered 6, after V lost 7 bases and J lost 6 bases. The CDR3 runs 16 residues. CDR1 and CDR2 (germline): SNHLY, FYNNEI. CDR3 loop: CASTGTSGRGLNEQFF. The CDR3 nucleotides are TGTGCCAGCACCGGGACTAGCGGGAGGGGGCTCAATGAGCAGTTCTTC.

The chain has TRBV7-9 and TRBJ2-7, with TRBD1 matching 8 bases. The junction had 11 bases not matched to a gene; V was cut back by 4 bases and J by 0 bases. The CDR3 consists of 17 residues. The V gene's germline CDR1 is SEHNR and CDR2 FQNEAQ (reference sequence). CDR3: CASSSETGQANSYEQYF. As DNA, the CDR3 is TGTGCCAGCAGCTCTGAGACGGGACAGGCGAACTCCTACGAGCAGTACTTC.

This chain connects TRBV7-9 to TRBJ2-1; 14 bases line up with TRBD2. Trimming at V came to 5 bases and at J to 9 bases, leaving 6 bases not matched to a gene. Germline CDR1 and CDR2: SEHNR and FQNEAQ (reference sequence). This CDR3 region has 15 residues. The CDR3 here is CASSLTSGRGSEQFF. DNA of the CDR3: TGTGCCAGCAGCCTGACTAGCGGGAGGGGTAGTGAGCAGTTCTTC.

This clone was detected a few times. The sample has other DNA sequences that encode this CDR3 too. The gene calls are TRBV6-5 and TRBJ1-6, with 11 bases that match TRBD1. This CDR3 contains 14 residues. Germline values: CDR1 MNHEY, CDR2 SVGAGI. V trimming: 5 bases; J trimming: 7 bases; junction bases outside the gene matches: 1. The CDR3 sequence is CASSRDRGNSPLHF. In nucleotides, the CDR3 is TGTGCCAGCAGTCGGGACAGGGGGAATTCACCCCTCCACTTT.